The source of this T cell receptor beta chain is a study of tumor and adjacent non-tumor tissue in lung cancer. About this clonotype: The DNA is left out, because the CDR3 cannot be placed on it with certainty; the CDR3 is given as TCRdb lists it.

RNA was extracted from bulk tissue without any cell sorting. The library came from three nested PCR rounds adapted from ARM-PCR protocols. TCRdb ran MiXCR on the multiplex PCR reads and lists one entry per CDR3 protein. The table lists over 110,000 distinct CDR3 sequences, approximately 72% of them singletons. Sequences were obtained from lung tumor tissue. This clonotype was obtained from a man in his 60s with small cell lung cancer.

CDR3 in amino acids: CSAQQVAGGNYERYF. The chain couples TRBV20-1 to TRBJ2-7; TRBD1, the table's D call, lacks a check against the DNA. Per the germline V gene, CDR1 is DFQATT and CDR2 is SNEGSKA (reference sequence). Ends included, the CDR3 has 15 residues.